Presented here are 15 T cell receptor beta chains from one specimen sequenced in a study of cytomegalovirus exposure and HLA in healthy donors. Amplification used 60 Vbeta primers and 13 Jbeta primers. Assay: immunoSEQ multiplex PCR; the TCRdb copy retains only in-frame clones and omits some. The sample contains some 200,000 clones, about 80% of which appear only once. Sequenced material: PBMCs. These TCRs come from a man younger than 30 in good health and CMV-seronegative.

The chain carries TRBV11-2 and TRBJ1-2; D perhaps matches TRBD1 (6 bases). The V gene lost 3 bases and the J gene lost 2 bases, with 10 bases spanning the gap. The CDR3 is 14 residues long. The germline V gene has CDR1 SGHAT and CDR2 FQNNGV. The CDR3 coding sequence is TGTGCCAGCAGCTTGGCGGGGGCAAACTATGGCTACACCTTC. Translated, it gives CASSLAGANYGYTF.

The rearrangement uses TRBV5-1 and TRBJ1-1; possibly TRBD1 for D (6 bases). This CDR3 is built from 14 residues. V was clipped by 1 base and J by 1 base, with 8 bases between them. CDR1 and CDR2 (germline): SGHRS, YFSETQ. The DNA for the CDR3 is TGCGCCAGCAGCTTGACAGGGTGGAACACTGAAGCTTTCTTT. Amino acid sequence: CASSLTGWNTEAFF.

The genes are TRBV9 and TRBJ2-2, with 9 bases lining up with TRBD1. V shed 3 bases and J 0 bases; nucleotides not matched to a gene: 6. This CDR3 spans 17 amino acids. Germline V gene data show CDR1 as SGDLS and CDR2 as YYNGEE. CDR3 DNA sequence: TGTGCCAGCAGCGCCCCTCACAGGGGGCCGAACACCGGGGAGCTGTTTTTT. Encoded protein: CASSAPHRGPNTGELFF.

CDR3 coding DNA: TGTGCCAGCAGCCCCAGGACAGGGGGCTTTGACGAGCAGTACTTC. Translation: CASSPRTGGFDEQYF. The gene calls are TRBV21-1 and TRBJ2-7; the D call TRBD1 from the table was never checked on the DNA. TRBV21-1 is noted as a pseudogene. The CDR3 runs 15 residues.

This sequence joins TRBV9 and TRBJ2-7, with 8 positions matching TRBD2. With V trimmed by 4 bases and J by 4 bases, 10 bases remained unmatched. From germline, CDR1 is SGDLS and CDR2 YYNGEE. The CDR3 extends over 15 amino acids. The CDR3 sequence: CASSPHSGTDYEQYF. The CDR3 bases are TGTGCCAGCAGCCCTCATAGCGGGACGGATTACGAGCAGTACTTC.

As regards this clone: Compared with germline, one end of the junction differs, possibly owing to a read error. The chain is built from TRBV7-7 and TRBJ2-5, with 7 bases lining up with TRBD1. Germline CDR1 reads SSHAT; CDR2 reads FNYEAQ (reference sequence). This CDR3 is 13 amino acids long. The CDR3 loop reads CASSQDRDPTQYF. The CDR3, as DNA: TGTGCTAGCAGCCAAGACAGGGATCCTACCCAGTACTTC. Full variable domain (rest looked up from reference TRBV7-7 and TRBJ2-5): GAGVSQSPRYKVTKRGQDVTLRCDPISSHATLYWYQQALGQGPEFLTYFNYEAQPDKSGLPSDRFSAERPEGSISTLTIQRTEQRDSAMYRCASSQDRDPTQYFGPGTRLLVL.

The V call is TRBV10-3, the J call TRBJ2-3; TRBD2 agrees at 7 bases. V dropped 8 bases and J dropped 6; count of bases not matched to a gene: 11. The CDR3 runs to 14 residues. In germline, CDR1 is ENHRY, CDR2 SYGVKD. The CDR3 DNA is TGTGCCATCCTACGGGAGGCTACGGGGGATACGCAGTATTTT. It encodes CAILREATGDTQYF.

This clone was detected only once. V usage is TRBV29-1 and J usage is TRBJ2-3; 9 nucleotides match TRBD2. V shed 6 bases and J 3 bases; nucleotides not matched to a gene: 4. CDR3 length: 13 residues. In germline, CDR1 is SQVTM, CDR2 ANQGSEA. This CDR3 is CSVRGLATDTQYF. As DNA, the CDR3 is TGCAGCGTCCGGGGACTAGCAACAGATACGCAGTATTTT.

Comment on this clone: Other DNA sequences within the sample encode an identical CDR3. The chain employs TRBV6-1 and TRBJ1-2; D call uncertain. Germline assignment: CDR1 MNHNS and CDR2 SASEGT. V was pared by 0 bases and J by 1 base, with 6 bases between. The CDR3 totals 14 residues. CDR3 sequence (DNA): TGTGCCAGCAGTGAAGCTCGGAGTAACTATGGCTACACCTTC. Translating gives CASSEARSNYGYTF.

With respect to this clone: This same CDR3 is encoded by further DNA sequences in the sample. This chain uses TRBV2 with TRBJ2-1; 11 bases are shared with TRBD2. The CDR3 length is 15 residues. V was clipped by 6 bases and J by 1 base; unmatched bases: 2. CDR1 is SNHLY, CDR2 FYNNEI, per germline. Here the CDR3 DNA reads TGTGCCAGCAGGAGGACTAGCGGGTCCTACAATGAGCAGTTCTTC. It codes for CASRRTSGSYNEQFF.

The chain carries TRBV9 and TRBJ1-2; maybe TRBD1 (6 bases). With 7 bases removed from V and 7 bases from J, the gap between germline ends came to 14 bases. CDR3 length: 12 amino acids. CDR1 is SGDLS, CDR2 YYNGEE, per germline. In nucleotides, the CDR3 is TGTGCCAGCTTCCGGGGGGCGGTTGGCTACACCTTC. Residues: CASFRGAVGYTF.

The rearrangement links TRBV10-3 to TRBJ2-7; 11 positions match TRBD2. With 9 bases clipped from V and 0 bases from J, the junction kept 4 bases outside the gene matches. CDR3 length equals 14 residues. Looked up from germline, CDR1 is ENHRY and CDR2 is SYGVKD. Here the CDR3 DNA reads TGTGCCATAGGACTAGCGGGCGGCTCCTACGAGCAGTACTTC. Its protein is CAIGLAGGSYEQYF.

This clone was detected a few times. The CDR3 here is CASSLGPGDSGNTIYF. In DNA form, the CDR3 reads TGTGCCAGCAGCTTAGGACCAGGGGACTCTGGAAACACCATATATTTT. The chain couples TRBV11-3 to TRBJ1-3; tentative D call: TRBD1 (6 bases). The CDR3 spans 16 residues. The germline V gene has CDR1 SGHNT and CDR2 YENEEA. The V end was cut by 1 base, the J end by 0 bases, with 10 bases between.

This clone was seen a handful of times. The rearrangement joins TRBV18 to TRBJ1-1; no clear D. V lost 6 bases and J 3 bases, leaving 11 bases between the germline ends. Germline V gives CDR1 KGHSH, CDR2 LQKENI. The CDR3 contains 13 residues. CDR3 DNA: TGTGCCAGCTCCGGCGGCAGAGACACTGAAGCTTTCTTT. Its translation: CASSGGRDTEAFF.

As to this clone: Other DNA variants within this sample encode the same CDR3. The J gene is TRBJ1-1, the V gene TRBV7-9; D unresolved. The CDR3 totals 13 residues. Germline V gene data show CDR1 as SEHNR and CDR2 as FQNEAQ (reference sequence). Trimming cost V 6 bases and J 1 base, with 9 bases left between them. DNA for the CDR3: TGTGCCAGCAGTCTTCCGGGGAACACTGAAGCTTTCTTT. This encodes CASSLPGNTEAFF.